These T cell receptor beta chains were read from a single sample in a study of cytomegalovirus exposure and HLA in healthy donors. Assay: immunoSEQ multiplex PCR; the TCRdb copy retains only in-frame clones and omits some. Of fewer than 200,000 clones listed, roughly 80% are singletons. Sequencing was performed on PBMCs. The receptors were sampled from a man aged 25-45 years in good health and CMV-seropositive. Each CDR3 is given with its conserved first and last residue. Each record gives: J gene, V gene, D gene, clone size, CDR3 protein, CDR3 DNA. A D gene is named only where the DNA matches it firmly. Only part of the rows carry a size: once, few, many, or a class if the clone is expanded.

j_gene: TRBJ2-7
v_gene: TRBV27
d_gene: TRBD2
abundance: .
CDR3aa: CASSSREGYEQYF
CDR3nt: TGTGCCAGCAGTTCACGGGAGGGGTACGAGCAGTACTTC

j_gene: TRBJ1-6
v_gene: TRBV7-9
d_gene: TRBD1
abundance: .
CDR3aa: CASSYTGTGVNSPLHF
CDR3nt: TGTGCCAGCAGCTATACCGGGACAGGGGTAAATTCACCCCTCCACTTT

j_gene: TRBJ2-2
v_gene: TRBV28
d_gene: .
abundance: few
CDR3aa: CASTPGGANTGELFF
CDR3nt: TGTGCCAGCACCCCCGGCGGGGCGAACACCGGGGAGCTGTTTTTT

j_gene: TRBJ2-1
v_gene: TRBV5-1
d_gene: .
abundance: .
CDR3aa: CASSLSWRDEQFF
CDR3nt: TGCGCCAGCAGCTTGAGCTGGCGGGATGAGCAGTTCTTC

j_gene: TRBJ1-2
v_gene: TRBV9
d_gene: TRBD1
abundance: .
CDR3aa: CASSASQGAYGYTF
CDR3nt: TGTGCCAGCAGCGCCTCACAGGGGGCCTATGGCTACACCTTC

j_gene: TRBJ2-7
v_gene: TRBV5-5
d_gene: .
abundance: .
CDR3aa: CASSLLGQGGGYEQYF
CDR3nt: TGTGCCAGCAGCCTCCTAGGACAGGGAGGGGGGTACGAGCAGTACTTC

j_gene: TRBJ2-5
v_gene: TRBV5-1
d_gene: TRBD2
abundance: few
CDR3aa: CASSLVGSGSPGKTQYF
CDR3nt: TGCGCCAGCAGCTTGGTGGGTAGCGGGAGCCCTGGCAAGACCCAGTACTTC

j_gene: TRBJ2-2
v_gene: TRBV19
d_gene: .
abundance: .
CDR3aa: CASTTSPSPGELFF
CDR3nt: TGTGCCAGTACTACTAGCCCCTCCCCCGGGGAGCTGTTTTTT

j_gene: TRBJ2-5
v_gene: TRBV10-3
d_gene: .
abundance: .
CDR3aa: CAISDPGQETQYF
CDR3nt: TGTGCCATCAGTGATCCGGGCCAAGAGACCCAGTACTTC

j_gene: TRBJ1-2
v_gene: TRBV27
d_gene: .
abundance: .
CDR3aa: CATRTENYGYTF
CDR3nt: TGTGCCACCCGGACAGAGAACTATGGCTACACCTTC